These 23 T cell receptor beta chains were sequenced from one sample in a study of T cell changes during pregnancy in multiple sclerosis. TCRdb keeps only in-frame clones here, not all; method: immunoSEQ multiplex PCR. The table has roughly 56,000 clones, approximately 85% seen once. Sequenced material: peripheral blood, taken in the first trimester of pregnancy. The receptors shown here come from a female donor with multiple sclerosis, enrolled in a pregnancy study.

The genes are TRBV27 and TRBJ2-2; the match to TRBD1 covers 9 bases. Per the germline V gene, CDR1 is MNHEY and CDR2 is SMNVEV (reference sequence). This CDR3 has 15 amino acids. The V gene end was trimmed by 2 bases and the J gene end by 7 bases; junction bases not matched to a gene: 5. Here the CDR3 reads CASSLTGGLVGELFF. The CDR3 DNA is TGTGCCAGCAGTTTAACAGGGGGCCTGGTCGGGGAGCTGTTTTTT.

The rearrangement joins TRBV7-9 to TRBJ2-1; 8 bases are a match to TRBD2. This CDR3 has 12 residues. Germline trimming cut 5 bases from V and 10 bases from J; bases unmatched to any gene: 4. The germline V gene encodes CDR1 SEHNR and CDR2 FQNEAQ (reference sequence). The CDR3 loop reads CASSVLAGEQFF. The DNA for the CDR3 is TGTGCCAGCAGCGTCTTAGCGGGGGAGCAGTTCTTC. The full variable domain, rest sourced from reference TRBV7-9 and TRBJ2-1, is DTGVSQNPRHKITKRGQNVTFRCDPISEHNRLYWYRQTLGQGPEFLTYFQNEAQLEKSRLLSDRFSAERPKGSFSTLEIQRTEQGDSAMYLCASSVLAGEQFFGPGTRLTVL.

CDR3 region: CASSRTEYNEQFF. DNA for the CDR3: TGTGCCAGTAGTAGGACTGAATACAATGAGCAGTTCTTC. The V call is TRBV19, the J call TRBJ2-1, with D perhaps matching TRBD2 (5 bases). The CDR3 sequence is 13 residues long. Trimming cost V 4 bases and J 4 bases, with 8 bases left between them. Germline CDR1 is LNHDA and CDR2 is SQIVND (reference sequence).

The chain recombines TRBV7-9 with TRBJ2-5; no reliable D call. The ends were cut back, 5 bases at V and 3 bases at J, with 4 bases in the middle. The germline CDR1 and CDR2 sequences are SEHNR and FQNEAQ (reference sequence). This CDR3 region has 11 residues. The CDR3 DNA follows: TGTGCCAGCAGCGCAGAAGAGACCCAGTACTTC. It yields the protein CASSAEETQYF.

This clone came up a few times. V usage is TRBV6-1 and J usage is TRBJ1-2; 8 nucleotides align to TRBD1. CDR1 and CDR2 (germline): MNHNS, SASEGT. This CDR3 contains 16 residues. The trim removed 0 bases at V and 6 bases at J, leaving 9 bases unmatched. In DNA form, the CDR3 reads TGTGCCAGCAGTGAAGCGTTCCAGGGGGCGTGGGATGGCTACACCTTC. This translates into CASSEAFQGAWDGYTF.

The CDR3 sequence is CASSWGQSSGANVLTF. CDR3 DNA sequence: TGTGCCAGCAGTTGGGGACAGTCCTCTGGGGCCAACGTCCTGACTTTC. The chain carries TRBV5-8 and TRBJ2-6, with 7 bases identical to TRBD1. Germline V gene data show CDR1 as SGHTS and CDR2 as YDEGEE. CDR3 length: 16 amino acids. J gave up 0 bases and V 5 bases, and 5 bases lay outside the gene matches. Full variable domain (missing parts from reference TRBV5-8 and TRBJ2-6): EAGVTQSPTHLIKTRGQQATLRCSPISGHTSVYWYQQALGLGLQFLLWYDEGEERNRGNFPPRFSGRQFPNYSSELNVNALELEDSALYLCASSWGQSSGANVLTFGAGSRLTVL.

This chain uses TRBV6-6 with TRBJ2-7; TRBD1 aligns across 7 bases. The junction had 3 bases not matched to a gene; V was cut back by 2 bases and J by 2 bases. There are 14 residues in the CDR3. Per germline, CDR1 MNHNY and CDR2 SVGAGI (reference sequence). The CDR3 region has the DNA TGTGCCAGCAGTTACCGGGACAGCACCTACGAGCAGTACTTC. The encoded protein is CASSYRDSTYEQYF.

This chain links TRBV14 with TRBJ2-7, with 9 bases that match TRBD2. V dropped 2 bases and J dropped 4; count of bases not matched to a gene: 6. Germline values: CDR1 SGHDN, CDR2 FVKESK. This CDR3 has 15 residues. DNA of the CDR3: TGTGCCAGCAGCCAATATAGCGGGAGTTCTTACGAGCAGTACTTC. Its protein product is CASSQYSGSSYEQYF.

V gene TRBV2 combines with J gene TRBJ2-3; D remains ambiguous. The V and J ends lost 2 bases and 5 bases respectively, with 5 bases between them. Germline loops: CDR1 SNHLY, CDR2 FYNNEI. The CDR3 length is 12 residues. As DNA, the CDR3 is TGTGCCAGCAGTGAATCCGGAGATACGCAGTATTTT. It translates to CASSESGDTQYF.

This clone appeared a few times. The CDR3 spells CASSRASSLDTQYF. The CDR3 nucleotides are TGTGCCAGCAGTCGAGCCTCTTCACTGGATACGCAGTATTTT. V and J are TRBV6-6 and TRBJ2-3; D call uncertain. CDR3 length: 14 amino acids. Germline V lookup: CDR1 MNHNY, CDR2 SVGAGI (reference sequence). V lost 5 bases to trimming and J lost 6 bases, with 15 bases between them.

The rearrangement joins TRBV6-5 to TRBJ2-2; 7 nucleotides agree with TRBD2. V trimming: 2 bases; J trimming: 2 bases; junction bases outside the gene matches: 2. Per the germline V gene, CDR1 is MNHEY and CDR2 is SVGAGI. This CDR3 has 15 residues. CDR3 residues: CASSYGGGNTGELFF. The CDR3 DNA is TGTGCCAGCAGTTACGGCGGGGGTAACACCGGGGAGCTGTTTTTT.

CDR3 bases: TGTGCCAGCAGCCTGGAGCTCGATGAGCAGTTCTTC. Residues: CASSLELDEQFF. The chain carries TRBV7-9 and TRBJ2-1; D gene uncertain. The V end was cut by 5 bases, the J end by 8 bases, with 10 bases between. The CDR3 spans 12 residues. In germline, CDR1 is SEHNR, CDR2 FQNEAQ (reference sequence).

The chain has TRBV19 and TRBJ2-1; 13 bases align to TRBD2. CDR3 length: 19 amino acids. Trimming removed 3 bases from V and 6 bases from J; junction bases left unmatched: 14. Germline CDR1 reads LNHDA; CDR2 reads SQIVND (reference sequence). CDR3 bases: TGTGCCAGTAGTATCCGGACTAGCGGGAGCTCTTGTCATTGCAATGAGCAGTTCTTC. Translation gives CASSIRTSGSSCHCNEQFF.

The V call is TRBV5-4, the J call TRBJ2-2, with D possibly TRBD2 on 6 matching bases. Per the germline V gene, CDR1 is SGHNT and CDR2 is YYREEE (reference sequence). Trimming took 4 bases from V and 4 from J, leaving 11 bases between them. CDR3 length equals 14 residues. In DNA, the CDR3 is TGTGCCAGCAGCCTCGGGGGTACCACCGGGGAGCTGTTTTTT. Amino acids: CASSLGGTTGELFF. Complete variable domain (other parts from reference TRBV5-4 and TRBJ2-2): ETGVTQSPTHLIKTRGQQVTLRCSSQSGHNTVSWYQQALGQGPQFIFQYYREEENGRGNFPPRFSGLQFPNYSSELNVNALELDDSALYLCASSLGGTTGELFFGEGSRLTVL.

The count of this clone is one. V usage is TRBV7-2 and J usage is TRBJ1-5, with D possibly being TRBD1 (5 bases). The CDR3 spans 14 residues. The germline V gene encodes CDR1 SGHTA and CDR2 FQGNSA. Trimming shortened V by 2 bases and J by 5 bases, and 10 bases separated the two germline ends. CDR3 nucleotide sequence: TGTGCCAGCAGCTTATTTGGCAGGGATCAGCCCCAGCATTTT. This codes for CASSLFGRDQPQHF.

This clone came up once. This chain links TRBV7-2 with TRBJ1-5; the D is unclear. This CDR3 has 14 amino acids. The V and J ends lost 0 bases and 6 bases respectively, with 9 bases between them. Germline assignment: CDR1 SGHTA and CDR2 FQGNSA. CDR3 bases: TGTGCCAGCAGCTTAGCCGCGACTCCTCAGCCCCAGCATTTT. Protein: CASSLAATPQPQHF. The full variable domain, with the rest looked up from reference TRBV7-2 and TRBJ1-5, is GAGVSQSPSNKVTEKGKDVELRCDPISGHTALYWYRQSLGQGLEFLIYFQGNSAPDKSGLPSDRFSAERTGGSVSTLTIQRTQQEDSAVYLCASSLAATPQPQHFGDGTRLSIL.

The table lists this clone with a few counts. This rearrangement joins TRBV18 to TRBJ2-1; 8 bases match TRBD2. V shed 0 bases and J 5 bases; nucleotides not matched to a gene: 6. CDR1 is KGHSH and CDR2 is LQKENI in the germline V gene. This CDR3 is built from 16 residues. In nucleotides, the CDR3 is TGTGCCAGCTCACCACCGGTACTAGCGGTTGACAATGAGCAGTTCTTC. It codes for CASSPPVLAVDNEQFF.

V usage is TRBV4-1 and J usage is TRBJ1-2; D not certain. V was shortened by 4 bases and J by 2 bases, with 14 bases between the two germline ends. Germline V gene sequence: CDR1 MGHRA, CDR2 YSYEKL. The CDR3 is 15 amino acids. CDR3 sequence (DNA): TGCGCCAGCAGCCGACCTTTAGAGAGGAACTATGGCTACACCTTC. This translates into CASSRPLERNYGYTF.

The table lists this clone with a count of one. The V gene is TRBV27, the J gene TRBJ2-3; 10 bases agree with TRBD2. This CDR3 comprises 16 residues. The germline V gene has CDR1 MNHEY and CDR2 SMNVEV (reference sequence). V lost 5 bases, J lost 4 bases, and 9 bases stayed unmatched. The CDR3 DNA is TGTGCCAGCAGTACGGGACGACTAGCGGGCCCAGATACGCAGTATTTT. Translated: CASSTGRLAGPDTQYF.

The chain has TRBV5-1 and TRBJ2-1; maybe TRBD2 (6 bases). V was clipped by 0 bases and J by 8 bases, with 15 bases between them. This CDR3 is 15 amino acids long. Germline V gene lookup returns CDR1 SGHRS and CDR2 YFSETQ. The CDR3 DNA reads TGCGCCAGCAGCTTGGAGGGGCGGGACCCGGATGAGCAGTTCTTC. Its protein is CASSLEGRDPDEQFF.

The chain carries TRBV7-3 and TRBJ2-7; the match to TRBD2 covers 8 bases. J lost 5 bases, V lost 0 bases, and 6 bases had no gene match. This CDR3 has 15 residues. The germline CDR1 and CDR2 sequences are SGHTA and FQGTGA. The CDR3 nucleotides are TGTGCCAGCAGCTTAACGGGGACTAGAAACGACGAGCAGTACTTC. Protein: CASSLTGTRNDEQYF.

This chain uses TRBV7-7 with TRBJ2-7, with D perhaps matching TRBD1 (6 bases). Germline assignment: CDR1 SSHAT and CDR2 FNYEAQ (reference sequence). V shed 5 bases and J shed 3 bases, with 11 bases lying between them. There are 13 residues in the CDR3. CDR3 region: CASSQTGSYEQYF. In DNA form, the CDR3 reads TGTGCCAGCAGCCAGACAGGTAGCTACGAGCAGTACTTC.

The CDR3 bases are TGTGCCAGCAGTTACGGCGGGGAGGGGAATGAAAAACTGTTTTTT. As protein: CASSYGGEGNEKLFF. The chain employs TRBV6-5 and TRBJ1-4; a weak D match, TRBD1 (5 bases). V lost 2 bases to trimming and J lost 5 bases, with 12 bases between them. CDR3 length equals 15 residues. Germline values: CDR1 MNHEY, CDR2 SVGAGI.